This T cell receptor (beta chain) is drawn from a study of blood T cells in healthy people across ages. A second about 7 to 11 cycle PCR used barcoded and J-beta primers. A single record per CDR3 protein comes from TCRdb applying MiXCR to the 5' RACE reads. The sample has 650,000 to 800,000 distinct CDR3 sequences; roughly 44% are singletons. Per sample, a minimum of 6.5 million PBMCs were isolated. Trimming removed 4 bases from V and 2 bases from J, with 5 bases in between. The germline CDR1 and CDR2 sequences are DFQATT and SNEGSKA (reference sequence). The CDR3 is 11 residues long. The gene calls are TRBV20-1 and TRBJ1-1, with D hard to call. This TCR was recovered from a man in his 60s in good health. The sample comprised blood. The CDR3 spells CSATKNTEAFF. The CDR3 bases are TGCAGTGCTACTAAAAACACTGAAGCTTTCTTT.